Listed here is a single T cell receptor beta chain. Its antigen is as yet unknown. Trimming removed 3 bases at V and 4 bases at J, with 15 bases between. Germline lookup yields CDR1 SGHDN and CDR2 FVKESK. The CDR3 contains 15 residues. This entry belongs to a study of T cell repertoires in cytomegalovirus infection. Study at large: Recently described HLA-C-restricted plus well-studied HLA-B-restricted CMV epitopes were used.

MiXCR was run by TCRdb on the reads, yielding one entry per CDR3 protein. The data contain about 920,000 distinct CDR3 sequences, about a third of them singletons. Study-wide points: CMV-specific TCR beta clonotypes restricted by HLA-C dominated the ex vivo response. CMV carriers with the relevant HLA were identified by cumulative public TCR beta family frequency.

V gene TRBV14 combines with J gene TRBJ1-2; D might be TRBD1 (5 bases). The clonotype originates from a human donor in good health (CMV status not recorded). Some clones in this sample may be carry-over from other donors' samples. This material consisted of cultured CD8+ T cells from PBMCs, taken from culture after CMV antigen stimulation. The CDR3 DNA follows: TGTGCCAGCAGCCAGATGGGACCCGGTGGCTATGGCTACACCTTC. Residues: CASSQMGPGGYGYTF. The full variable domain, completed using reference TRBV14 and TRBJ1-2, is EAGVTQFPSHSVIEKGQTVTLRCDPISGHDNLYWYRRVMGKEIKFLLHFVKESKQDESGMPNNRFLAERTGGTYSTLKVQPAELEDSGVYFCASSQMGPGGYGYTFGSGTRLTVV.